This entry lists 6 T cell receptor beta chains sequenced from one sample in a study of technical replicates of blood from four donors. Here immunoSEQ multiplex PCR was the method, and the copy in TCRdb shows in-frame clones only, minus some. This table has roughly 73,000 clones, 93% appearing once. The sample taken for sequencing was T cells isolated from PBMCs. These receptor sequences come from a human donor in good health.

The J gene is TRBJ2-3, the V gene TRBV18; TRBD2 is a possible D gene (5 bases). CDR1 and CDR2 (germline): KGHSH, LQKENI. The CDR3 covers 13 residues. V shed 0 bases and J shed 7 bases, with 8 bases lying between them. The CDR3 DNA reads TGTGCCAGCTCACCACCGTCGGGAAATACGCAGTATTTT. It encodes CASSPPSGNTQYF.

The chain joins TRBV4-1 to TRBJ2-7; weak D call: TRBD2 (7 bases). The CDR3 runs 17 residues. V lost 1 base and J 1 base, leaving 17 bases between the germline ends. Germline lookup yields CDR1 MGHRA and CDR2 YSYEKL. CDR3 in DNA: TGCGCCAGCAGCCAAGTAGGCTGGGAGGGGGGTTCCTACGAGCAGTACTTC. The encoded protein is CASSQVGWEGGSYEQYF.

The chain recombines TRBV10-3 with TRBJ2-1; 7 bases are a match to TRBD1. The ends lost 2 bases at V and 5 bases at J; junction bases unmatched: 9. Germline V gene sequence: CDR1 ENHRY, CDR2 SYGVKD. The CDR3 extends over 16 amino acids. This CDR3 reads CAISEEFGTEHNEQFF. In nucleotides, the CDR3 is TGTGCCATCAGTGAGGAGTTCGGGACAGAACACAATGAGCAGTTCTTC.

This clone showed up just a few times. Here the CDR3 reads CATSTGELSEPQHF. CDR3 nucleotides: TGTGCCACCTCAACAGGGGAACTATCTGAGCCCCAGCATTTT. This rearrangement joins TRBV6-1 to TRBJ1-5; 7 bases line up with TRBD1. J lost 8 bases, V lost 10 bases, and 14 bases had no gene match. The CDR3 length is 14 residues. Looked up from germline, CDR1 is MNHNS and CDR2 is SASEGT.

This chain connects TRBV7-3 to TRBJ2-3, with 9 positions matching TRBD1. The CDR3 is 14 residues long. Germline trimming cut 8 bases from V and 3 bases from J; bases unmatched to any gene: 6. Germline V gives CDR1 SGHTA, CDR2 FQGTGA. This CDR3 is CASVQGAQTDTQYF. The CDR3 DNA follows: TGTGCCAGCGTACAGGGGGCGCAGACAGATACGCAGTATTTT.

The chain carries TRBV6-5 and TRBJ1-4; 7 bases fit TRBD1. The germline V gene encodes CDR1 MNHEY and CDR2 SVGAGI. This CDR3 has 16 residues. J was trimmed by 4 bases and V by 4 bases; bases with no gene match: 9. The CDR3 DNA is TGTGCCAGCAGTTCCCCGAAACAGGGGAGTAATGAAAAACTGTTTTTT. Amino acids: CASSSPKQGSNEKLFF.